This T cell receptor (beta chain) was documented in a study of shared clonotypes between healthy human individuals. It was about 210 ng DNA, about 30,000 T cell genomes, that sorted-subset replicate PCRs used. Assay used: immunoSEQ multiplex PCR; TCRdb lists only in-frame clones, some missing. There are about 710,000 clones in the sample; about 80% occur only once, and 1.5% to 2% lies in the top ten. Each sample came from a Caucasian adult donor living in Nashville, Tennessee. This CDR3 has 21 residues. Trimming removed 4 bases from V and 0 bases from J; junction bases left unmatched: 21. Germline assignment: CDR1 LGHNA and CDR2 YNFKEQ.

This clonotype was obtained from a woman younger than 45 in good health. Sequences were obtained from memory CD4+ T cells sorted from blood. The subset: CD45RA-negative fraction. V gene TRBV4-2 combines with J gene TRBJ2-1; 7 bases are a match to TRBD2. Here the CDR3 DNA reads TGTGCCAGCAGCCTAGGGGTTGGTACGGGAGGACCATTAAGCTCCTACAATGAGCAGTTCTTC. It specifies CASSLGVGTGGPLSSYNEQFF.